This TCR beta chain appears in the sequencing data of a study of blood T cell repertoires in COVID-19 (dated by TCRdb to between 2020 and 2021). Study-level background: Collaborator samples came from the United States, Italy and Spain and covered acute and convalescent phases of COVID-19. The prospective study material was composed of cDNA or gDNA derived from T cells, B-cell-depleted T cells, or PBMCs. Deeply sampled blood TCRbeta repertoires from subjects exposed to, actively infected with, or recovered from COVID-19 were included in the dataset. The repertoires were released in a freely available public database meant as a resource for research on the immune response to SARS-CoV-2. The samples were drawn from the first 160 participants of the ongoing ImmuneRACE study and from over a thousand subjects provided by 6 global collaborators. The sample metadata nearly always contained a de-identified subject ID, COVID-19 status, age in years and sex. Where available, HLA class I and class II types were obtained from metadata supplied by the sample provider rather than from assay-based typing.

Participants in the prospective study were aged about 18 to 89 years, lived in more than 20 United States geographic areas, and enrolled through a virtual design. To assign participants to cohorts, the prospective study relied on clinical history that participants themselves reported in a screening survey and a study questionnaire. In the prospective study, whole blood, serum and a nasopharyngeal or oropharyngeal swab were collected from each participant by mobile phlebotomists. Prospective study participants could optionally give additional blood draws and questionnaires over a roughly two-month period. Before DNA extraction, blood samples from the prospective study were shipped at room temperature or frozen. From the germline V gene (reference sequence), CDR1 is LGHDT and CDR2 is YNNKEL. Trimming leaves V shorter by 4 bases and J shorter by 4 bases, with the junction holding 0 bases beyond the gene matches. From its cysteine to its phenylalanine, the CDR3 spans 12 amino acids. Left in the record is the CDR3 DNA by itself, 36 bases read in frame from the first base.

Regarding this clone: Its antigen is still unknown. Per-base qualities were not stored, and no clone one base away is much larger.

Results the study describes overall, beyond this receptor: The quantity of clinical and demographic metadata differed by source and by participant and was supplied without curation.

TCRbeta CDR3 regions were amplified from genomic DNA by means of the immunoSEQ Assay, a bias-controlled multiplex PCR. In the paper's pipeline: The number of nucleated cells in each sample was estimated from the amplification of reference gene primers within the assay. Sequence reads were collapsed and filtered to measure the absolute abundance of every unique TCRbeta CDR3 rearrangement. For each sample, productive Simpson clonality was calculated as the square root of Simpson's diversity index across productive rearrangements. The table was pulled from immuneACCESS by TCRdb, which kept in-frame rearrangements only. Such tables lose some clones; where checked, under half of the loss comes from unresolved V genes, and the rest has no known cause. That table is the source of V, J and clone size, and D and trimming were worked out from the DNA. This sample holds a few hundred thousand clones; approximately 90% were observed only once. The leading ten clones occupy 3% to 3.5% of the sample.

This sequence uses TRBV3-1 (or the pseudogene TRBV3-2) and TRBJ2-7, with 8 bases aligning to TRBD1. This clonotype was sampled from a woman between 18 and 29 years old in a cohort exposed to, infected with or recovered from COVID-19 (not recorded which). Input material: PBMCs or T cells enriched from blood (not recorded which). CDR3 protein: CASSRQGYEQYF. The DNA is TGTGCCAGCAGCCGACAGGGGTACGAGCAGTACTTC.